The present TCR beta chain was sequenced within a study of response to subunit inactivated influenza vaccine. Study-wide results and limits: Each seasonal influenza vaccination recruits few new T cells, the authors suggested.

TCRdb analysed the RT-PCR reads with MiXCR anew, one entry per CDR3 protein. The sample contains 530,000 or so distinct CDR3 sequences, 25% of which appear only once. Germline lookup yields CDR1 MNHEY and CDR2 SVGAGI. The CDR3 length is 18 residues. With 0 bases clipped from V and 3 bases from J, the junction kept 11 bases outside the gene matches. To note about this clonotype: What it recognizes is unknown.

The rearrangement uses TRBV6-5 and TRBJ2-3; 8 bases are shared with TRBD2. The specimen comprised CD4+ T cells sorted from PBMCs, sampled 5 to 6 days after vaccination. The TCR comes from a man aged 50 or older who received an inactivated influenza vaccine. CDR3 amino acids: CASSYSLPSAGETDTQYF. DNA of the CDR3: TGTGCCAGCAGTTACTCGCTCCCCTCAGCGGGGGAAACAGATACGCAGTATTTT.